Presented here are 29 T cell receptor beta chains from one specimen sequenced in a study of blood T cell repertoires in COVID-19. Some clones are missing from TCRdb's copy, which holds only in-frame ones; the method was immunoSEQ multiplex PCR. The sample includes 200,000 to 250,000 clones, roughly 88% of them seen just once. Specimen: PBMCs or T cells enriched from blood (not recorded which). These receptor sequences come from a woman aged 30 to 39 who had been exposed to COVID-19.

This chain uses TRBV2 with TRBJ1-5; tentative D call: TRBD1 (5 bases). Germline CDR1 SNHLY, CDR2 FYNNEI. There are 15 residues in the CDR3. V was shortened by 6 bases and J by 4 bases, with 16 bases between the two germline ends. CDR3 nucleotides: TGTGCCAGCAGGGACGGGGGACGGGGGAATCAGCCCCAGCATTTT. It translates to CASRDGGRGNQPQHF. The variable domain in full, completed from reference TRBV2 and TRBJ1-5, reads EPEVTQTPSHQVTQMGQEVILRCVPISNHLYFYWYRQILGQKVEFLVSFYNNEISEKSEIFDDQFSVERPDGSNFTLKIRSTKLEDSAMYFCASRDGGRGNQPQHFGDGTRLSIL.

This clone was found once. V is TRBV19 and J is TRBJ1-1, with 9 bases that match TRBD1. The CDR3 totals 17 residues. J lost 5 bases, V lost 4 bases, and 14 bases had no gene match. Germline assignment: CDR1 LNHDA and CDR2 SQIVND (reference sequence). The CDR3 region has the DNA TGTGCCAGTAGTAACCGGGGGACAGGGACCTTTTTTACTGAAGCTTTCTTT. This gives the protein CASSNRGTGTFFTEAFF.

The chain carries TRBV18 and TRBJ2-5; D might be TRBD1 (6 bases). The CDR3 has 18 residues. V lost 1 base, J lost 1 base, and 19 bases lay in between. Germline V gives CDR1 KGHSH, CDR2 LQKENI. The CDR3 DNA reads TGTGCCAGCTCACCACGGGGGCCCGACCGTACCTCCCAAGAGACCCAGTACTTC. Protein sequence: CASSPRGPDRTSQETQYF.

The genes are TRBV24-1 and TRBJ1-6; possible D gene TRBD1, 5 bases. Trimming took 7 bases from V and 12 from J, leaving 12 bases between them. The CDR3 extends over 12 amino acids. From germline, CDR1 is KGHDR and CDR2 SFDVKD. The CDR3 sequence: CATRGDSGPLHF. The DNA of the CDR3 is TGTGCCACCAGAGGAGACAGTGGACCCCTCCACTTT.

This clone was counted a single time. The V gene is TRBV2, the J gene TRBJ2-3, with 7 bases aligning to TRBD2. The germline V gene encodes CDR1 SNHLY and CDR2 FYNNEI. V gave up 6 bases and J gave up 1 base; unmatched junction bases: 13. This CDR3 is 17 amino acids long. CDR3 loop: CASSPRTQLAGTDTQYF. CDR3 nucleotides: TGTGCCAGCAGCCCCAGAACCCAGCTAGCGGGCACAGATACGCAGTATTTT.

The chain employs TRBV5-1 and TRBJ2-1, with 7 bases fitting TRBD1. V lost 2 bases and J lost 4; bases outside the gene matches: 6. The CDR3 spans 15 residues. Germline CDR1 and CDR2: SGHRS and YFSETQ. DNA for the CDR3: TGCGCCAGCAGCTTTTCGCAGGGGGAATACAATGAGCAGTTCTTC. This sequence encodes CASSFSQGEYNEQFF. Full variable domain (missing parts from reference TRBV5-1 and TRBJ2-1): KAGVTQTPRYLIKTRGQQVTLSCSPISGHRSVSWYQQTPGQGLQFLFEYFSETQRNKGNFPGRFSGRQFSNSRSEMNVSTLELGDSALYLCASSFSQGEYNEQFFGPGTRLTVL.

J is TRBJ2-1 and V is TRBV27; 12 bases are a match to TRBD2. The CDR3 runs to 16 residues. Germline CDR1 is MNHEY and CDR2 is SMNVEV (reference sequence). The J segment lost 4 bases and the V segment lost 2 bases, leaving 3 bases of the junction unmatched. The CDR3 sequence: CASSLGLAGGYNEQFF. CDR3 DNA: TGTGCCAGCAGTTTAGGGCTAGCGGGAGGGTACAATGAGCAGTTCTTC.

The genes are TRBV5-1 and TRBJ1-1; tentative D call: TRBD1 (5 bases). The V end was cut by 0 bases, the J end by 4 bases, with 19 bases between. CDR1 is SGHRS, CDR2 YFSETQ, per germline. This CDR3 region has 17 residues. The CDR3 sequence is CASSLDFGHVRSTEAFF. CDR3 in DNA: TGCGCCAGCAGCTTGGACTTTGGACACGTTCGAAGCACTGAAGCTTTCTTT.

This rearrangement joins TRBV27 to TRBJ1-5; tentatively, D is TRBD1 (6 bases). Germline CDR1 MNHEY, CDR2 SMNVEV (reference sequence). This CDR3 contains 15 residues. V dropped 1 base and J dropped 2 bases, with 9 bases sitting between them. This CDR3 reads CASSLYREGNQPQHF. CDR3 nucleotide sequence: TGTGCCAGCAGTTTATACAGGGAAGGCAATCAGCCCCAGCATTTT.

J is TRBJ2-7 and V is TRBV28, with D tentatively TRBD2 (5 bases). The length of the CDR3 is 15 residues. The V gene lost 5 bases and the J gene lost 2 bases, with 16 bases spanning the gap. Germline V gene lookup returns CDR1 MDHEN and CDR2 SYDVKM. The chain's CDR3 is CASSLRGLGPYEQYF. The DNA of the CDR3 is TGTGCCAGCAGTCTTAGAGGGTTAGGGCCCTACGAGCAGTACTTC.

This chain uses TRBV11-1 with TRBJ1-1; D not certain. Trimming stripped 2 bases from V and 4 bases from J, with 11 bases between. The CDR3 length is 14 residues. The germline CDR1 and CDR2 sequences are SGHAT and FQDESV (reference sequence). CDR3 nucleotide sequence: TGTGCCAGCAGCTTAACTCGGACTTTCACTGAAGCTTTCTTT. Translating gives CASSLTRTFTEAFF. The whole variable domain, filled in from reference TRBV11-1 and TRBJ1-1, reads EAEVAQSPRYKITEKSQAVAFWCDPISGHATLYWYRQILGQGPELLVQFQDESVVDDSQLPKDRFSAERLKGVDSTLKIQPAELGDSAMYLCASSLTRTFTEAFFGQGTRLTVV.

This clone was seen only once. V gene TRBV5-6 combines with J gene TRBJ2-7; TRBD1 agrees at 9 bases. The CDR3 has 15 residues. CDR1 SGHDT and CDR2 YYEEEE come from the germline V gene. The ends lost 5 bases at V and 3 bases at J; junction bases unmatched: 9. The CDR3 coding sequence is TGTGCCAGCAGACGCCTCCGGACAGGGGTCTACGAGCAGTACTTC. Translating gives CASRRLRTGVYEQYF.

The chain carries TRBV30 and TRBJ1-5; TRBD1 might be the D (5 bases). Per germline, CDR1 GTSNPN and CDR2 SVGIG (reference sequence). The germline V and J ends were trimmed by 3 bases and 1 base, with 10 bases remaining between them. The CDR3 sequence is 14 residues long. The DNA of the CDR3 is TGTGCCTGGAGGTCGAAGGGGAGCAATCAGCCCCAGCATTTT. Translating it yields CAWRSKGSNQPQHF.

The chain combines TRBV6-5 with TRBJ2-1; tentative D call: TRBD1 (5 bases). V dropped 4 bases and J dropped 3 bases, with 13 bases sitting between them. This CDR3 comprises 15 residues. CDR1 and CDR2 (germline): MNHEY, SVGAGI. The CDR3 region is CASSSPSRDYNEQFF. CDR3 coding DNA: TGTGCCAGCAGTTCCCCCTCCAGGGACTACAATGAGCAGTTCTTC.

The chain couples TRBV4-1 to TRBJ1-4; D perhaps matches TRBD1 (5 bases). The germline V gene encodes CDR1 MGHRA and CDR2 YSYEKL. With 0 bases removed from V and 8 bases from J, the gap between germline ends came to 13 bases. The CDR3 extends over 15 amino acids. The CDR3 spells CASSQENTEGEKLFF. The DNA of the CDR3 is TGCGCCAGCAGCCAAGAGAACACGGAGGGGGAAAAACTGTTTTTT.

The CDR3 DNA is TGTGCCAGCCGCCGGGGGGTGAACACCGGGGAGCTGTTTTTT. Translated: CASRRGVNTGELFF. The rearrangement joins TRBV28 to TRBJ2-2, with 7 bases that match TRBD2. Germline CDR1 reads MDHEN; CDR2 reads SYDVKM. This CDR3 region has 14 residues. V was clipped by 8 bases and J by 1 base; unmatched bases: 4.

This clone came up a few times. This sequence joins TRBV10-3 and TRBJ1-1; 7 bases match TRBD1. The J segment lost 1 base and the V segment lost 6 bases, leaving 8 bases of the junction unmatched. CDR1 ENHRY and CDR2 SYGVKD come from the germline V gene. This CDR3 region has 15 residues. The CDR3 loop is CAIREPGQPNTEAFF. CDR3 nucleotides: TGTGCCATCAGGGAACCGGGACAGCCGAACACTGAAGCTTTCTTT.

V usage is TRBV1 and J usage is TRBJ1-1; the table names TRBD1, a call not compared with the DNA. TRBV1 constitutes a pseudogene. This CDR3 is 13 amino acids long. The CDR3 coding sequence is TGCCCCCAGGGGGCCTCAAACGAGGCTGAAGCTTTCTTT. Translated: CPQGASNEAEAFF.

V usage is TRBV15 and J usage is TRBJ1-2, with D possibly being TRBD1 (6 bases). The CDR3 spans 13 residues. The germline gives CDR1 LNHNV, CDR2 YYDKDF (reference sequence). The V end was cut by 3 bases, the J end by 7 bases, with 12 bases between. The CDR3 DNA sequence: TGTGCCACCAGCAGTCGGCAGGGGATTGGCTACACCTTC. Translation: CATSSRQGIGYTF.

This clone was recorded only once. Other DNA sequences of this sample code for an identical CDR3. This chain uses TRBV2 with TRBJ1-5, with D uncertain. Germline lookup yields CDR1 SNHLY and CDR2 FYNNEI. The CDR3 sequence is 13 residues long. The V end was cut by 3 bases, the J end by 4 bases, with 7 bases between. The CDR3 spells CASSDRLNQPQHF. The CDR3 DNA sequence: TGTGCCAGCAGTGACAGACTTAATCAGCCCCAGCATTTT.

The chain couples TRBV6-1 to TRBJ2-7, with 9 bases fitting TRBD2. The V segment lost 0 bases and the J segment 3 bases; nucleotides outside the gene matches: 9. The CDR3 runs 17 residues. Germline V gene sequence: CDR1 MNHNS, CDR2 SASEGT. This CDR3 reads CASSEASGGRAFYEQYF. The CDR3 DNA sequence: TGTGCCAGCAGTGAAGCATCTGGCGGGAGGGCCTTCTACGAGCAGTACTTC.

This clone has only one observation. The chain uses TRBV12-3 or TRBV12-4 and TRBJ2-3; D uncertain. The CDR3 has 13 residues. V shed 2 bases and J shed 5 bases, with 8 bases lying between them. This CDR3 reads CASSLFSGDTQYF. CDR3 in DNA: TGTGCCAGCAGTTTATTCTCGGGAGATACGCAGTATTTT.

The chain is built from TRBV28 and TRBJ2-7, with D tentatively TRBD1 (6 bases). Trimming took 1 base from V and 2 from J, leaving 12 bases between them. CDR3 length: 15 residues. CDR1 MDHEN and CDR2 SYDVKM come from the germline V gene. CDR3 amino acids: CASSLSGTLTYEQYF. The DNA of the CDR3 is TGTGCCAGCAGTTTATCCGGGACACTAACCTACGAGCAGTACTTC.

The rearrangement joins TRBV11-2 to TRBJ2-1; TRBD2 matches at 8 bases. Looked up from germline, CDR1 is SGHAT and CDR2 is FQNNGV. V lost 7 bases to trimming and J lost 2 bases; unmatched junction nucleotides: 16. There are 18 residues in the CDR3. The CDR3 DNA reads TGTGCCAGCACCCCGGCCCGGACTAGCCGCCGCACCTACAATGAGCAGTTCTTC. It is translated as CASTPARTSRRTYNEQFF.

The chain has TRBV12-3 or TRBV12-4 and TRBJ2-1, with a possible D match to TRBD2 (5 bases). The CDR3 has 12 residues. V lost 3 bases and J 7 bases, leaving 7 bases between the germline ends. CDR3 sequence (DNA): TGTGCCAGCAGTTTCTCGGGGAATGAGCAGTTCTTC. Encoded protein: CASSFSGNEQFF.

The chain links TRBV3-1 (or the pseudogene TRBV3-2) to TRBJ1-4, with D unresolved. The germline V gene has CDR1 LGHDT and CDR2 YNNKEL (reference sequence). Trimming removed 4 bases from V and 2 bases from J, with 11 bases in between. The CDR3 is 15 residues long. The CDR3 loop is CASSPPTRTNEKLFF. The CDR3 DNA sequence: TGTGCCAGCAGCCCCCCGACAAGGACTAATGAAAAACTGTTTTTT.

This clone has only one observation. This chain links TRBV2 with TRBJ2-1, with D uncertain. This CDR3 is 12 amino acids long. The germline V gene encodes CDR1 SNHLY and CDR2 FYNNEI. The V gene lost 9 bases and the J gene lost 7 bases, with 13 bases spanning the gap. The CDR3 sequence is CARPRASNEQFF. CDR3 sequence (DNA): TGTGCCAGACCCCGAGCTAGTAATGAGCAGTTCTTC.

This clone was found a few times. CDR3 residues: CASSRTGTYSNQPQHF. The CDR3 coding sequence is TGTGCCAGCTCAAGGACAGGAACTTATAGCAATCAGCCCCAGCATTTT. The chain is built from TRBV18 and TRBJ1-5, with TRBD1 matching 7 bases. V lost 5 bases, J lost 0 bases, and 7 bases stayed unmatched. Germline V lookup: CDR1 KGHSH, CDR2 LQKENI. The CDR3 loop spans 16 amino acids.

This chain joins TRBV7-9 and TRBJ1-2; D remains ambiguous. This CDR3 is 18 amino acids long. The V gene's germline CDR1 is SEHNR and CDR2 FQNEAQ (reference sequence). The ends were cut back, 2 bases at V and 3 bases at J, with 22 bases in the middle. The CDR3 region is CASSLILWPTLADYGYTF. The CDR3 DNA is TGTGCCAGCAGCTTAATATTGTGGCCGACTCTTGCTGACTATGGCTACACCTTC.